The T cell receptor beta chain under discussion was sequenced for a study of molecular identifiers for immune sequencing clone quantification. Study results and limitations: Spiked Jurkat TCR RNA equal to one cell could reportedly be picked out among 900,000 to 1,000,000 naive cells.

Trimming removed 3 bases at V and 6 bases at J, with 5 bases between. The germline V gene has CDR1 DFQATT and CDR2 SNEGSKA (reference sequence). The CDR3 is 11 amino acids. Sorted cell numbers of about 17,000 to 1,100,000, with 10%, 30% or 50% RNA, served as input for naive CD8 libraries. Naive CD8 T cells underwent sorting with the CD8+CD4-CCR7+CD45RA+ definition. This clonotype is medium-sized by share. Its antigen remains unidentified. Previously described methods and listed TCR primers produced bulk TCR libraries. Each CDR3 protein gets one entry after TCRdb re-called the PCR reads with MiXCR. Of 8,000 to 11,000 distinct CDR3 sequences in the sample, 15% to 20% were seen once.

The TCR originated in a human donor in good health. Some libraries in this study had Jurkat cell RNA spiked in. The rearrangement links TRBV20-1 to TRBJ2-2; D not resolved. Sequenced material: naive CD8+ T cells from blood, with Jurkat cell RNA spiked in. Subset here: FACS-sorted CD8+CD4-CCR7+CD45RA+ naive T cells. The CDR3 DNA is TGCAGTGCTAGTCATGCCGGGGAGCTGTTTTTT. It encodes CSASHAGELFF.